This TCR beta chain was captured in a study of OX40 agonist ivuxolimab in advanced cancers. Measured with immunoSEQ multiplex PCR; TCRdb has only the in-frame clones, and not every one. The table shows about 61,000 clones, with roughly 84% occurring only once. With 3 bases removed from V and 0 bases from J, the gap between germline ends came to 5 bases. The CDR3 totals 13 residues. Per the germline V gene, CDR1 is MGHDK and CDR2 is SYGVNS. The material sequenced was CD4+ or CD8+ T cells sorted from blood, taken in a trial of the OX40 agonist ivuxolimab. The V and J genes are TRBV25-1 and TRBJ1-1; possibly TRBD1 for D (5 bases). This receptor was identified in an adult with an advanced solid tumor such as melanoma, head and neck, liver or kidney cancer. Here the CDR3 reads CASSEGVNTEAFF. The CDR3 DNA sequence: TGTGCCAGCAGTGAGGGGGTGAACACTGAAGCTTTCTTT.